The present TCR beta chain was sequenced within a study of T-cell reconstitution after alpha-beta-depleted transplantation in children. Library preparation (for TCRbeta) was performed with unique molecular identifiers. TCRdb fed the PCR reads into MiXCR, producing one record per CDR3 protein. The sample shows about 110,000 distinct CDR3 sequences, 5.5% to 7% of them seen only once. The CDR3 spans 11 residues. Germline V lookup: CDR1 LNHDA, CDR2 SQIVND (reference sequence). V was pared by 6 bases and J by 5 bases, with 7 bases between. Whole-study results and caveats: By one year post-transplant, T-cell counts and diversity largely arose from T cells that were newly produced.

Of note for this clonotype: The antigen is unknown.

This sequence originates from a male patient aged 2 to 9 who had a stem cell transplant for acute lymphoblastic leukemia, so the T cells may come from the graft donor. The source material was PBMCs, mostly from graft donor cells, sampled 360 days after TCRalphabeta/CD19-depleted stem cell transplant. J is TRBJ2-5 and V is TRBV19; the D is unclear. Here the CDR3 DNA reads TGTGCCAGTAGAGGATCCGAGACCCAGTACTTC. Its protein product is CASRGSETQYF.